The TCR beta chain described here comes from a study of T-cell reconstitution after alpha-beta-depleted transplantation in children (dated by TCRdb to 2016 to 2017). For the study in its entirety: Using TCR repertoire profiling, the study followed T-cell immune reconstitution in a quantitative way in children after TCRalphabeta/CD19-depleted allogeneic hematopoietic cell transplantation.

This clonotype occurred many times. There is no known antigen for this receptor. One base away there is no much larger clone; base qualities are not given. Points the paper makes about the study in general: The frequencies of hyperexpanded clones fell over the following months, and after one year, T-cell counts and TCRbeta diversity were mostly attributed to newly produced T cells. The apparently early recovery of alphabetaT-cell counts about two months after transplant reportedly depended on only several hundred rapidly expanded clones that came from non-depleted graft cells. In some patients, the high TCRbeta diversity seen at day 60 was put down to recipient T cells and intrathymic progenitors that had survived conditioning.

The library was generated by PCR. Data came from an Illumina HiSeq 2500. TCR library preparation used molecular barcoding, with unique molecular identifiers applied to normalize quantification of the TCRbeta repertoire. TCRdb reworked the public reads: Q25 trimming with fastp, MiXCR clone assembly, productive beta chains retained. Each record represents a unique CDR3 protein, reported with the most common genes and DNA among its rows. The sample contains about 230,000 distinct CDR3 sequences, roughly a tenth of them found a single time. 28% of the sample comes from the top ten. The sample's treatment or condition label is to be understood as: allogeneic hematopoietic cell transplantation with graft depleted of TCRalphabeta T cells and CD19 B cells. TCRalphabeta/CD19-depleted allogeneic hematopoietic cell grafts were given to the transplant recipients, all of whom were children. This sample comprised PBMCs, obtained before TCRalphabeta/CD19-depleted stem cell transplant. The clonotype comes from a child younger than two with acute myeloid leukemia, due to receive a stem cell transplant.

In nucleotide form, the sequence is TGTGCCAGCAATCACTCGGGACTAGACAATGAGCAGTTCTTC. Its product reads: CASNHSGLDNEQFF. Rearrangement joined TRBV6-5 to TRBJ2-1, with 8 junctional bases fitting TRBD2. Including the terminal cysteine and phenylalanine, the CDR3 comprises 14 residues. The retained sequence is limited to the CDR3, 42 bases, with the frame set at the first base. Clipping removes 7 bases from V and 5 bases from J, with 7 as the unmatched junction base count. CDR1 and CDR2 are read off the germline V gene as MNHEY and SVGAGI.